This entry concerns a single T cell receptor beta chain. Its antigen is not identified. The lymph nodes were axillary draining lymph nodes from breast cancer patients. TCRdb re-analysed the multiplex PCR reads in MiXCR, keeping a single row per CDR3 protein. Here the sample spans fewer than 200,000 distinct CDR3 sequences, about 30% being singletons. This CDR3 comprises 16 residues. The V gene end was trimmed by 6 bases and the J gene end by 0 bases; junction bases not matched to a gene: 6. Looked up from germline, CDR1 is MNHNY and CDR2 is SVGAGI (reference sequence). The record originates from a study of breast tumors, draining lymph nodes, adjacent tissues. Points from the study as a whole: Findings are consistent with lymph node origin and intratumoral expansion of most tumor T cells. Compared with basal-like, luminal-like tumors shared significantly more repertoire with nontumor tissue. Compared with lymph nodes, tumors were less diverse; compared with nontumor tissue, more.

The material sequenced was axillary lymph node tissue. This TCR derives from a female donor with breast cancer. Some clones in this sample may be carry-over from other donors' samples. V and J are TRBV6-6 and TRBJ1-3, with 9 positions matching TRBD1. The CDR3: CASRPGQGNSGNTIYF. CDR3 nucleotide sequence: TGTGCCAGCAGGCCCGGACAGGGGAACTCTGGAAACACCATATATTTT.